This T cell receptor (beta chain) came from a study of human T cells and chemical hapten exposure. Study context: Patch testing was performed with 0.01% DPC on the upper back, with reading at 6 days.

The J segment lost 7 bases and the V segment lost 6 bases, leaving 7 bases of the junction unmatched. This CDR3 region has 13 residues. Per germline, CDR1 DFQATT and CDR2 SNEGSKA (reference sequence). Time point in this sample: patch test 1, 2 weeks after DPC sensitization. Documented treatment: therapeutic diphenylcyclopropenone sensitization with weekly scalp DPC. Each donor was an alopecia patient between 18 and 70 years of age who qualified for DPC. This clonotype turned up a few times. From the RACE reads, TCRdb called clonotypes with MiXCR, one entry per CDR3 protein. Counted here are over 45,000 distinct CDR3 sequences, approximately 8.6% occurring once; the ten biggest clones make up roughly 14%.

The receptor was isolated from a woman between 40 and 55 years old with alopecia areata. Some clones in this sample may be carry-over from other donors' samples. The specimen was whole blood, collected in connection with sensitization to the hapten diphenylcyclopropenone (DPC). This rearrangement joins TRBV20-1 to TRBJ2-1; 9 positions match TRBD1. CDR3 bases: TGCAGTGCACCTACTGACAGGGGGAATGAGCAGTTCTTC. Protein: CSAPTDRGNEQFF.